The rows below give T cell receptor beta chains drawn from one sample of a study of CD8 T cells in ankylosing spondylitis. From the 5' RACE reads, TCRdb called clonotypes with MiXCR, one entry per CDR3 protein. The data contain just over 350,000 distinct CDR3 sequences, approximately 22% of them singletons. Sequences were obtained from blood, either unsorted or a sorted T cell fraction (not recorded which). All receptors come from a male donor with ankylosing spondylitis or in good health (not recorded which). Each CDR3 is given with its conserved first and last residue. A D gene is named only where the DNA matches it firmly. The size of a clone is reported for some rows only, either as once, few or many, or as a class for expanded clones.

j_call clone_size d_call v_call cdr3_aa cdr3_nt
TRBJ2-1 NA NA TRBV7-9 CASSPRVNYNEQFF TGTGCCAGCAGCCCCAGGGTGAACTACAATGAGCAGTTCTTC
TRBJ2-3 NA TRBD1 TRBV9 CASSADRGADTQYF TGTGCCAGCAGCGCGGACAGGGGTGCAGATACGCAGTATTTT
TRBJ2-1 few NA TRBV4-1 CASSQDDPGPGNNEQFF TGCGCCAGCAGCCAAGATGATCCGGGGCCGGGGAACAATGAGCAGTTCTTC
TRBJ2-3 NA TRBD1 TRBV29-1 CSVEATGAAHYF TGCAGCGTTGAAGCGACAGGGGCCGCCCACTATTTT
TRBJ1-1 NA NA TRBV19 CASSIRGSYLNTEAFF TGTGCCAGTAGTATAAGGGGCAGTTACTTGAACACTGAAGCTTTCTTT
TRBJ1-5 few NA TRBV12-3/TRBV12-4 CASREGDQPQHF TGTGCCAGCAGAGAGGGGGACCAGCCCCAGCATTTT
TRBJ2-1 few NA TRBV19 CASGITGYNEQFF TGTGCCAGTGGGATAACAGGGTACAATGAGCAGTTCTTC
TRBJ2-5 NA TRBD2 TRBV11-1 CASTGGPLAGGLQETQYF TGTGCCAGCACGGGGGGCCCTCTAGCGGGGGGGCTTCAAGAGACCCAGTACTTC
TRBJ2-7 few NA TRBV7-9 CASSLYQGPEQYF TGTGCCAGCAGCTTGTACCAGGGTCCCGAGCAGTACTTC
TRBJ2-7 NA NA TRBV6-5 CASSYSTRDSSSYEQYF TGTGCCAGCAGTTACTCGACCCGGGACTCCAGCTCCTACGAGCAGTACTTC
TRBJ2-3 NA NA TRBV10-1 CASSDRGPSDTQYF TGCGCCAGCAGTGACCGGGGGCCGTCAGATACGCAGTATTTT
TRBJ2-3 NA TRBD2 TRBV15 CATSRGYRAGGTDTQYF TGTGCCACCAGCAGAGGGTATCGGGCGGGGGGCACAGATACGCAGTATTTT
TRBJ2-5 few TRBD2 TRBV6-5 CASSFLAGGLQETQYF TGTGCCAGCAGTTTCCTAGCGGGGGGGCTCCAAGAGACCCAGTACTTC
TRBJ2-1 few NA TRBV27 CASSPPGVTEQFF TGTGCCAGCAGTCCGCCAGGGGTTACTGAGCAGTTCTTC
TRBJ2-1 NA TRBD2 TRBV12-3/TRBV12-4 CASSPATSGVVNEQFF TGTGCCAGCAGTCCTGCAACTAGCGGGGTTGTCAATGAGCAGTTCTTC
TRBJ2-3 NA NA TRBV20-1 CSANDLRGTDTQYF TGCAGTGCTAATGACCTGAGGGGCACAGATACGCAGTATTTT
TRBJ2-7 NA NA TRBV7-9 CASSSRRGGFGEQYF TGTGCCAGCAGCTCCAGACGGGGTGGGTTCGGCGAGCAGTACTTC
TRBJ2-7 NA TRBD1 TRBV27 CASSSPGQGHSYEQYF TGTGCCAGCAGTTCCCCCGGACAGGGCCACTCCTACGAGCAGTACTTC
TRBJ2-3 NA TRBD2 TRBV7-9 CATYQAGGVADTQYF TGTGCCACCTACCAAGCGGGGGGGGTCGCAGATACGCAGTATTTT
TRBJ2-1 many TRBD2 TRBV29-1 CSVLILAGGLGEQFF TGCAGCGTCCTCATCCTAGCGGGGGGGCTCGGTGAGCAGTTCTTC
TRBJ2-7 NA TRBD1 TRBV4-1 CASSHDRGLSYEQYF TGCGCCAGCAGCCATGACAGGGGCCTGTCCTACGAGCAGTACTTC
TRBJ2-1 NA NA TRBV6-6 CASSYGGFNEQFF TGTGCCAGCAGTTACGGGGGCTTCAATGAGCAGTTCTTC
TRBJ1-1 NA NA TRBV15 CATSASGITEAFF TGTGCCACCAGCGCCTCGGGGATCACTGAAGCTTTCTTT
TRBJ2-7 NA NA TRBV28 CASSFRLSYEQYF TGTGCCAGCAGTTTTAGGCTATCTTACGAGCAGTACTTC
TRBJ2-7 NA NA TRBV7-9 CASSTGLNSYEQYF TGTGCCAGCAGCACAGGGTTAAACTCCTACGAGCAGTACTTC
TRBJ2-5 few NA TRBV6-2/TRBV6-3 CASMQETQYF TGTGCCAGCATGCAAGAGACCCAGTACTTC
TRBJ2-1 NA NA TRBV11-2 CASSLAAGGDYEQFF TGTGCCAGCAGCTTAGCGGCAGGGGGGGACTATGAGCAGTTCTTC
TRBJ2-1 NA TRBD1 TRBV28 CASSFEARGRFF TGTGCCAGCAGTTTTGAAGCCAGGGGGCGGTTCTTC
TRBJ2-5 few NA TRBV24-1 CATSQGGYFETQYF TGTGCCACCAGTCAAGGGGGGTACTTTGAGACCCAGTACTTC
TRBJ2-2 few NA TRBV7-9 CASSFRGPGELFF TGTGCCAGCAGCTTCAGGGGCCCCGGGGAGCTGTTTTTT
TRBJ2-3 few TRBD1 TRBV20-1 CSARPTGGEVDTQYF TGCAGTGCTAGACCGACAGGGGGGGAAGTAGATACGCAGTATTTT
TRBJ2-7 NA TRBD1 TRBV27 CASSHGQGQGFPYEQYF TGTGCCAGCAGTCATGGGCAGGGACAGGGGTTTCCCTACGAGCAGTACTTC
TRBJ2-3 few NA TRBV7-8 CASSALAASPDTQYF TGTGCCAGCAGCGCCCTCGCGGCGTCCCCAGATACGCAGTATTTT
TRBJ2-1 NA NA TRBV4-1 CASSQDGKSGSYNEQFF TGCGCCAGCAGCCAAGATGGCAAGTCGGGCTCCTACAATGAGCAGTTCTTC
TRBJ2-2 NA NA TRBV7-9 CASSTGRTGELFF TGTGCCAGCAGCACCGGTAGAACCGGGGAGCTGTTTTTT
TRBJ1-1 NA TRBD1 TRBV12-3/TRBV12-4 CASRPGTGEEAFF TGTGCCAGCAGACCCGGGACAGGCGAGGAGGCTTTCTTT
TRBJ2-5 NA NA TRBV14 CASSQAGGETQYF TGTGCCAGCAGCCAAGCTGGCGGGGAGACCCAGTACTTC
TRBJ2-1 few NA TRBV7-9 CASSLAGGATSLNEQFF TGTGCCAGCAGCTTAGCGGGGGGGGCGACTAGCCTAAATGAGCAGTTCTTC
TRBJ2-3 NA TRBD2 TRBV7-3 CASSPTGGRDTQYF TGTGCCAGCAGCCCGACGGGGGGGCGGGATACGCAGTATTTT
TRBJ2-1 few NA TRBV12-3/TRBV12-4 CASSWALAGVSNEQFF TGTGCCAGCAGTTGGGCCCTGGCAGGGGTGAGCAATGAGCAGTTCTTC